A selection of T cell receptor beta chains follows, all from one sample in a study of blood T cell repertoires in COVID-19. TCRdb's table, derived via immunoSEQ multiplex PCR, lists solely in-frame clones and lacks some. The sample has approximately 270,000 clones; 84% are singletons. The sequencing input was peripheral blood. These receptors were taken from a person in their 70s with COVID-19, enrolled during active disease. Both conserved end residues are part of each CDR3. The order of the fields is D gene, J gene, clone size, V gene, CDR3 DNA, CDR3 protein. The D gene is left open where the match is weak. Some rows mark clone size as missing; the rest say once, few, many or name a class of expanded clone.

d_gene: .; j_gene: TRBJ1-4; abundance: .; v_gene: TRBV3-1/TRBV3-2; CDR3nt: TGTGCCAGCAGCCAAGATACGAGGGTCGAAAAACTGTTTTTT; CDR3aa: CASSQDTRVEKLFF
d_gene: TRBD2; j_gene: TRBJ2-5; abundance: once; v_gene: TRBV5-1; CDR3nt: TGCGCCAGCAGCAGGTGGACTAGCGGGAGAGAGACCCAGTACTTC; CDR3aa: CASSRWTSGRETQYF
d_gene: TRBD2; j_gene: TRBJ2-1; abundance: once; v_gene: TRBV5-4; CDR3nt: TGTGCCAGCAGAAGAGCGGGGGGCCGCAATGAGCAGTTCTTC; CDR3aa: CASRRAGGRNEQFF
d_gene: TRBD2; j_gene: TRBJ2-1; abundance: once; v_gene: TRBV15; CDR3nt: TGTGCCACCAGCAGAGATCCTGCTTCGTGGCTAGCGGAGAAAAATGAGCAGTTCTTC; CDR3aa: CATSRDPASWLAEKNEQFF
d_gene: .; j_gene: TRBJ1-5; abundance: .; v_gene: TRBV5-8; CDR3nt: TGTGCCAGCAGCTTTACCCGGGATAATCAGCCCCAGCATTTT; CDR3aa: CASSFTRDNQPQHF
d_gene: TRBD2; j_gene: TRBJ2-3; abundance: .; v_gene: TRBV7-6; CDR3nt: TGTGCCAGCAGCTTATTGACTAGCGGGGGGGGTTCTTTCACAGATACGCAGTATTTT; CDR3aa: CASSLLTSGGGSFTDTQYF
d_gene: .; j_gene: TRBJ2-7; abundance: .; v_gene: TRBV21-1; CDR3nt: TGTGCCAGCAGCAAAATCCACCGGACTAGCGGGGTCTCCTACGAGCAGTACTTC; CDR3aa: CASSKIHRTSGVSYEQYF
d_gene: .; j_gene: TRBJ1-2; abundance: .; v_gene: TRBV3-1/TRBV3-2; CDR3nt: TGTGCCAGCAGGCCCTTCGCGACAGGTCTCTATGGCTACACCTTC; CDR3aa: CASRPFATGLYGYTF
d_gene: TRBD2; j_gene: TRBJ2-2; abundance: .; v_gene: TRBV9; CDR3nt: TGTGCCAGCAGCGTAGATGTCCCGGGGGGTGAGACCGGGGAGCTGTTTTTT; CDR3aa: CASSVDVPGGETGELFF
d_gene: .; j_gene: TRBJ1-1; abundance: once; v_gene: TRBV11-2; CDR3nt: TGTGCCAGCAGCTTAGATCCTAGGGGGTTGCGGGTGAACACTGAAGCTTTCTTT; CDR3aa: CASSLDPRGLRVNTEAFF
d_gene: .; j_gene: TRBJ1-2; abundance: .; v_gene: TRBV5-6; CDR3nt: TGTGCCAGCAGCCGGAACTATGGCTACACCTTC; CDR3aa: CASSRNYGYTF
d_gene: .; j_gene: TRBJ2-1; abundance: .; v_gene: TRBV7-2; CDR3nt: TGTGCCAGCAGCTTAAAGTGGGCGGGGACCTACAATGAGCAGTTCTTC; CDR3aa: CASSLKWAGTYNEQFF
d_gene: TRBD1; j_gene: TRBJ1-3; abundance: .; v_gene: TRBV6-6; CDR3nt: TGTGCCAGCACAGGACAGGGGAGCTCTGGAAACACCATATATTTT; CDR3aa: CASTGQGSSGNTIYF
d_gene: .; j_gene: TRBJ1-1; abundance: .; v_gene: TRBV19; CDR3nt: TGTGCCAGTATAGAGAACACTGAAGCTTTCTTT; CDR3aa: CASIENTEAFF
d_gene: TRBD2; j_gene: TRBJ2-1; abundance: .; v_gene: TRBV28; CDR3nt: TGTGCCAGCAGTTTAGGCGGGGGGCCTGGTGAGCAGTTCTTC; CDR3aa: CASSLGGGPGEQFF
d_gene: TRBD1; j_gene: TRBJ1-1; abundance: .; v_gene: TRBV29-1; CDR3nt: TGCAGCGTTCAGGGGGGTGAAGCTTTCTTT; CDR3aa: CSVQGGEAFF
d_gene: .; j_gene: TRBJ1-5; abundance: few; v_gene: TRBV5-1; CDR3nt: TGCGCCAGTTCGCCAGGGTCGGGCAATCAGCCCCAGCATTTT; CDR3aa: CASSPGSGNQPQHF
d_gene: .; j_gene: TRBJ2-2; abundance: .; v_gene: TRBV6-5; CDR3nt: TGTGCCAGCAGTCCGACAAGGGGCACCGGGGAGCTGTTTTTT; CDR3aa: CASSPTRGTGELFF
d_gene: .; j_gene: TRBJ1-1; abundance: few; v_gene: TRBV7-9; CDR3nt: TGTGCCAGCAGCTTAGGCCTCGGGGGTCGCACTGAAGCTTTCTTT; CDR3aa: CASSLGLGGRTEAFF
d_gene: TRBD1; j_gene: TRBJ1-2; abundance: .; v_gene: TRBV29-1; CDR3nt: TGCAGCGCGACAGGGGGCCATGGCTACACCTTC; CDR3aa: CSATGGHGYTF
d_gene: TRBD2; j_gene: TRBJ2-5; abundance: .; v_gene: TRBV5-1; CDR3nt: TGCGCCAGCAGGACTAGCGGGAGACGGGAGACCCAGTACTTC; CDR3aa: CASRTSGRRETQYF
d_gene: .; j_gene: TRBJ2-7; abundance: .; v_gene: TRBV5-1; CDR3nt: TGCGCCAGCAGCCCCATTGGGGAGGAGGGATACGAGCAGTACTTC; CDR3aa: CASSPIGEEGYEQYF
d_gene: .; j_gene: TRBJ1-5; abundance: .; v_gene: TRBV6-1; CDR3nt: TGTGCCAGCAGTGGGTCCAGGGCTCTTGCCAATCAGCCCCAGCATTTT; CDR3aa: CASSGSRALANQPQHF
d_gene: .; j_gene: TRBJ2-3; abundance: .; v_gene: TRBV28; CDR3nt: TGTGCCAGCGGTACAGGAGAGGGCACAGATACGCAGTATTTT; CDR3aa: CASGTGEGTDTQYF
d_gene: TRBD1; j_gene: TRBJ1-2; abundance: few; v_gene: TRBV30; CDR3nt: TGTGCCTGGAGAGGACAGGGGTATAGCGGCTACACCTTC; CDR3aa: CAWRGQGYSGYTF
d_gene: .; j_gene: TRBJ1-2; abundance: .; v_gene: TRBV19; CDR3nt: TGTGCCAGTAGTATCGAAGTGGCCTATGGCTACACCTTC; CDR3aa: CASSIEVAYGYTF
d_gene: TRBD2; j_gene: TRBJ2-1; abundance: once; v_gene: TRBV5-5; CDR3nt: TGTGCCAGCAGTTTGGTCCTACTAGCGGGACTCTACAATGAGCAGTTCTTC; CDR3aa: CASSLVLLAGLYNEQFF
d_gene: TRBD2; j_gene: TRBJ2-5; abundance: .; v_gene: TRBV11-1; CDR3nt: TGTGCCAGCAGCTTGTCGGGGGGGCGAGAGACCCAGTACTTC; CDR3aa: CASSLSGGRETQYF
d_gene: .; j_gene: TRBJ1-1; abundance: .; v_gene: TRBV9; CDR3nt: TGTGCCAGCAGCGTAGAAGCGGAGATGACAGGCAGGAACACTGAAGCTTTCTTT; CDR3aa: CASSVEAEMTGRNTEAFF
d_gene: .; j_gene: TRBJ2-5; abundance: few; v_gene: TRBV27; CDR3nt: TGTGCCAGCAGCTACCAGAGGTACCAAGAGACCCAGTACTTC; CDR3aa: CASSYQRYQETQYF
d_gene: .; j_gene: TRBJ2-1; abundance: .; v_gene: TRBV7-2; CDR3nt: TGTGCCAGCAGCTTTAGTCAGGGGTATGAGCAGTTCTTC; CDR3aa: CASSFSQGYEQFF
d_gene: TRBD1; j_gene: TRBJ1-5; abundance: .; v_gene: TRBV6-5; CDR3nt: TGTGCCAGCAGTATACAGGGGACTAATCAGCCCCAGCATTTT; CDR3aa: CASSIQGTNQPQHF
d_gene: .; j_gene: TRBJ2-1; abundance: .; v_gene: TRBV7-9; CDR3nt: TGTGCCAGCAGCTTATGGCTAGCAGAGCAGTTCTTC; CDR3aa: CASSLWLAEQFF
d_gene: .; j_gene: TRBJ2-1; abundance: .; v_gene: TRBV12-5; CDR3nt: TGTGCTAGTGGTTTGGTACATGGACACTCCTACAATGAGCAGTTCTTC; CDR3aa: CASGLVHGHSYNEQFF
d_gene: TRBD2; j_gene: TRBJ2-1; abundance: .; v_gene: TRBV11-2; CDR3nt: TGTGCCAGCAGCTCATCCCGTCTAGCGGGAGGGGGCGATGAGCAGTTCTTC; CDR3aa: CASSSSRLAGGGDEQFF
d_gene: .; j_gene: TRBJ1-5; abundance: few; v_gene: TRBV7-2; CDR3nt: TGTGCCAGCAGCTTAGCAGCGGGGAATCAGCCCCAGCATTTT; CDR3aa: CASSLAAGNQPQHF
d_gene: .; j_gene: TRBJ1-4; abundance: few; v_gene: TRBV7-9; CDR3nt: TGTGCCAGCAGCTTTCCGGGACACTTTAATGAAAAACTGTTTTTT; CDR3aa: CASSFPGHFNEKLFF
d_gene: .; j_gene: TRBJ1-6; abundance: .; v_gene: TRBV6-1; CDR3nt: TGTGCCAGCAGTGACGCAGATAATTCACCCCTCCACTTT; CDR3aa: CASSDADNSPLHF
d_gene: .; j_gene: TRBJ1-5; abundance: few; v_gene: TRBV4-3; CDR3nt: TGCGCCAGCAGCCAAGATCCCGTGAGCAATCAGCCCCAGCATTTT; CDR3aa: CASSQDPVSNQPQHF
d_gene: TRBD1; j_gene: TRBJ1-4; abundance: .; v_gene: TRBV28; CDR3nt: TGTGCCAGCAGTTTTCTATCTCCAGGGGGCGTTGGTGGAACTAATGAAAAACTGTTTTTT; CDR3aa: CASSFLSPGGVGGTNEKLFF
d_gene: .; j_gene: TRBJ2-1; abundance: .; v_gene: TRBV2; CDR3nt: TGTGCCAGCATCTGGGACAACTCCGGCAATGAGCAGTTCTTC; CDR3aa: CASIWDNSGNEQFF
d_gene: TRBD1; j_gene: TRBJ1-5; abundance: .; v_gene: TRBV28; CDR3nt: TGTGCCAGCAGTTACTCCGGGAGGGGGCTGTATCAGCCCCAGCATTTT; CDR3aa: CASSYSGRGLYQPQHF
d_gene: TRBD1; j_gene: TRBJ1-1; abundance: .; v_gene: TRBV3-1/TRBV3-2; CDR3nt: TGTGCCAGCAGCCAAGATGGACAGGTCTACACTGAAGCTTTCTTT; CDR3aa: CASSQDGQVYTEAFF
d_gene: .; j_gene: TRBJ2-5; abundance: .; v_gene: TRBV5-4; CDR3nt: TGTGCCAGCAGCTTGTTGACAGGCCAAGAGACCCAGTACTTC; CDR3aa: CASSLLTGQETQYF
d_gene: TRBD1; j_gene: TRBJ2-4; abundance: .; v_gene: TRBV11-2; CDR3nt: TGTGCCAGCAGCTTATTAGTGACAGGGGGCTCGAGAGCCAAAAACATTCAGTACTTC; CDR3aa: CASSLLVTGGSRAKNIQYF
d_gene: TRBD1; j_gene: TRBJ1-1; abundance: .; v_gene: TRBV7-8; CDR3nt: TGTGCCAGCAGCTTACAGGGGGCGCGGACTGAAGCTTTCTTT; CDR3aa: CASSLQGARTEAFF
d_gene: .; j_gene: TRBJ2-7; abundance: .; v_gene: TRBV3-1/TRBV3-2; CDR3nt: TGTGCCAGCAGCCAAGGCGGGTACGAGCAGTACTTC; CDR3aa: CASSQGGYEQYF
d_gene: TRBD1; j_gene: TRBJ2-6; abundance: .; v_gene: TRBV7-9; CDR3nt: TGTGCCAGCAGCTCACGGACAGGGGGCGTTTCTGGGGCCAACGTCCTGACTTTC; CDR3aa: CASSSRTGGVSGANVLTF
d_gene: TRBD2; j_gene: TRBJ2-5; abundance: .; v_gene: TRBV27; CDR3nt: TGTGCCAGCAGTTCCGCGGGGGTCCCTCTACATGAGACCCAGTACTTC; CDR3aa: CASSSAGVPLHETQYF
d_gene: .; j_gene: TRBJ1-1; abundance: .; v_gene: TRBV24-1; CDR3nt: TGTGCCACCAGGAGGGGGACCTCACTTGAAGCTTTCTTT; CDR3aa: CATRRGTSLEAFF
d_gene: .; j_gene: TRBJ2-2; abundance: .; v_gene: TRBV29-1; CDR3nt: TGCAGCGTTGAGGGTGGCCGCAGGGCGAACACCGGGGAGCTGTTTTTT; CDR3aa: CSVEGGRRANTGELFF
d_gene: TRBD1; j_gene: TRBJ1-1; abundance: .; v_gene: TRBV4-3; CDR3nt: TGCGCCAGCAGCCAAGTGAGCCAGGGGGCAACTGAAGCTTTCTTT; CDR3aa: CASSQVSQGATEAFF
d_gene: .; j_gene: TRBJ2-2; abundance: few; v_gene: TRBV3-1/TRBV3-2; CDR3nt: TGTGCCAGCAGCCAAGATTCAGGACAAGGGGAGCTGTTTTTT; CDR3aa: CASSQDSGQGELFF
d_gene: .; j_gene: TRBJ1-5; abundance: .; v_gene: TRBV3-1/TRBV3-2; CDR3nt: TGTGCCAGCAGCCAAGATTCGGCCGCGGGGGGGCCCCAGCATTTT; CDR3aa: CASSQDSAAGGPQHF
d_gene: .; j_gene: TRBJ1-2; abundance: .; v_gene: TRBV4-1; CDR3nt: TGCGCCAGCAGCCAAGAACAGGCGAGACATGGCTACACCTTC; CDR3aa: CASSQEQARHGYTF
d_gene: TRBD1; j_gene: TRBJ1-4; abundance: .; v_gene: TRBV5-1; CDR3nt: TGCGCCAGCAGCCCTACGAACAGGGGAGTAAAACTGTTTTTT; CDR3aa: CASSPTNRGVKLFF
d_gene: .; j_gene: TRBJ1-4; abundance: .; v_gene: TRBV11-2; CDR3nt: TGTGCCAGCAGCTTATTGGCAGTACCTAATGAAAAACTGTTTTTT; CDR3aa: CASSLLAVPNEKLFF